This T cell receptor beta chain is from a study of blood T cell repertoires in COVID-19. CDR1 and CDR2 (germline): SGHVS, FNYEAQ. J was trimmed by 9 bases and V by 0 bases; bases with no gene match: 12. This CDR3 is 18 amino acids long. Original processing methods: Estimated nucleated cell counts came from reference gene primer amplification. Libraries were prepared by immunoSEQ multiplex PCR; TCRdb keeps only in-frame clonotypes and omits some of them. The V and J calls and clone size are taken from that table; D and trimming were inferred from the DNA. The top ten clones hold around 6% of a sample with roughly 300,000 clones, 89% of them seen once.

The TCR was taken from a man between 18 and 35 years old who had recovered from COVID-19. The rearrangement uses TRBV7-6 and TRBJ2-3; 13 bases fit TRBD2. The specimen sequenced was peripheral blood. CDR3 sequence reads: CASSLAAAGTSGVNTQYF. CDR3 bases: TGTGCCAGCAGCTTAGCGGCCGCTGGGACTAGCGGGGTAAACACGCAGTATTTT.